This TCR beta chain was obtained from a study of CD8+CD57+ T cells in acquired aplastic anemia. In the study overall: Sorted CD4+ and CD8+ cells yielded 3.2 ug of DNA on average.

V lost 2 bases, J lost 4 bases, and 14 bases lay in between. Germline lookup yields CDR1 MNHNS and CDR2 SASEGT. This CDR3 comprises 15 residues. An expansion of CD8+CD57+ cells by flow cytometry had been shown in patients chosen for sequencing. Every patient presented with severe acquired aplastic anemia. In this sample, this clonotype turned up many times. Investigators profiled TCR beta VDJ and CDR3 from genomic DNA template. TCRdb called the reads again in MiXCR, with one record for every CDR3 protein. The sample includes about 290,000 distinct CDR3 sequences, 56% of them seen just once. The V call is TRBV6-1, the J call TRBJ1-2; D not resolved. Sample: sorted CD4+, CD8+, or CD8+CD57+ T cells (not recorded which) from PBMCs. This sequence was found in a human donor with aplastic anemia. The chain's CDR3 is CASSESGRLSYGYTF. The CDR3 coding sequence is TGTGCCAGCAGTGAATCTGGCCGACTGAGCTATGGCTACACCTTC.